Below, 8 T cell receptor beta chains from the same sample are listed, as sequenced in a study of response to subunit inactivated influenza vaccine. TCRdb fed the RT-PCR reads into MiXCR, producing one record per CDR3 protein. The data show roughly 790,000 distinct CDR3 sequences, with approximately 21% seen just once and about 9.4% held by the top ten. The input for sequencing was PBMCs from blood, taken more than 4 days after vaccination. The receptors shown here come from a man aged 45-60 years who received an inactivated influenza vaccine.

In its sample, this clonotype was seen a few times. The chain is built from TRBV6-2 or TRBV6-3 and TRBJ2-7; D tentatively reads TRBD1 or TRBD2 (6 bases each). The V and J ends lost 5 bases and 4 bases respectively, with 24 bases between them. This CDR3 region has 17 residues. Germline V gene lookup returns CDR1 MNHEY and CDR2 SVGEGT. CDR3 DNA: TGTGCCAGCAGTCCCCAATTTCGAGTGGGGGGCAGATACGAGCAGTACTTC. Translated, it gives CASSPQFRVGGRYEQYF.

The chain combines TRBV3-1 with TRBJ2-1; TRBD2 agrees at 11 bases. The V gene end was trimmed by 3 bases and the J gene end by 4 bases; junction bases not matched to a gene: 8. CDR3 size: 17 residues. The V gene's germline CDR1 is LGHDT and CDR2 YNNKEL (reference sequence). The CDR3 region is CASSQIGTSGNYNEQFF. In DNA, the CDR3 is TGTGCCAGCAGCCAGATAGGGACTAGCGGCAATTACAATGAGCAGTTCTTC.

The chain is built from TRBV3-1 and TRBJ1-3; tentative D call: TRBD1 (5 bases). There are 15 residues in the CDR3. Germline V gives CDR1 LGHDT, CDR2 YNNKEL (reference sequence). Trimming left V 4 bases short and J 0 bases short, with 10 bases between. CDR3 protein: CASSPDIHSGNTIYF. CDR3 bases: TGTGCCAGCAGCCCGGACATTCACTCTGGAAACACCATATATTTT.

V and J are TRBV28 and TRBJ2-3; the D gene is possibly TRBD1 (5 bases). CDR1 is MDHEN, CDR2 SYDVKM, per germline. Deletions cut 6 bases from V and 4 bases from J, with 20 bases between. This CDR3 spans 16 amino acids. CDR3 region: CASRSKGPPGADTQYF. For the CDR3, the DNA is TGTGCCAGCAGAAGTAAGGGGCCTCCTGGCGCAGATACGCAGTATTTT.

Only a few counts were recorded for this clonotype. This chain uses TRBV12-3 or TRBV12-4 with TRBJ2-2, with D possibly matching TRBD1 (6 bases). This CDR3 has 14 residues. V was trimmed by 7 bases and J by 5 bases, leaving 14 bases between them. The chain's CDR3 is CASNVGGDTGELFF. The CDR3 region has the DNA TGTGCCAGCAATGTAGGGGGAGATACCGGGGAGCTGTTTTTT.

This clonotype was counted only a few times. The chain is built from TRBV5-1 and TRBJ2-7; D is ambiguous. Germline V gives CDR1 SGHRS, CDR2 YFSETQ. Trimming shortened V by 0 bases and J by 6 bases, and 16 bases separated the two germline ends. The CDR3 loop spans 15 amino acids. CDR3 DNA sequence: TGCGCCAGCAGCTTGGACGGAGACCGGTCCGTCGAGCAGTACTTC. Protein: CASSLDGDRSVEQYF.

The V gene is TRBV29-1, the J gene TRBJ2-1; 7 nucleotides line up with TRBD2. The CDR3 totals 12 residues. Germline V lookup: CDR1 SQVTM, CDR2 ANQGSEA. J was trimmed by 8 bases and V by 8 bases; bases with no gene match: 9. CDR3 bases: TGCAGCCCGCGGGCAGGGAGGGATGAGCAGTTCTTC. Protein: CSPRAGRDEQFF.

This clonotype was seen a handful of times. The rearrangement joins TRBV7-2 to TRBJ2-2, with 8 bases lining up with TRBD2. Germline lookup yields CDR1 SGHTA and CDR2 FQGNSA. After removal of 5 bases from V and 7 bases from J, the junction contained 12 bases not matched to a gene. CDR3 size: 16 residues. The CDR3 reads CASSLGLRLAGGELFF. The CDR3 nucleotides read TGTGCCAGCAGCCTTGGACTAAGGCTAGCGGGCGGGGAGCTGTTTTTT.